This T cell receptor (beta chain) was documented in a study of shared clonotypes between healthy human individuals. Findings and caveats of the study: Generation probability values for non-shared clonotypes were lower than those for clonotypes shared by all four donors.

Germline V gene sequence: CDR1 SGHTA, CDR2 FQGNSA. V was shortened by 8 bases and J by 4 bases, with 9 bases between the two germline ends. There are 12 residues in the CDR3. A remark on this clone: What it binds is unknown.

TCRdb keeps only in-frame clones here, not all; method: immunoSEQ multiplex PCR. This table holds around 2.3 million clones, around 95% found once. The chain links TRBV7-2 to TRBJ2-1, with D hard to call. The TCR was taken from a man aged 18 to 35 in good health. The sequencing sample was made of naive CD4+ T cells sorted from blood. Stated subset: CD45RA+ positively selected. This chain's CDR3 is CASGNRYNEQFF. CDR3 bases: TGTGCCAGCGGGAACCGGTACAATGAGCAGTTCTTC.